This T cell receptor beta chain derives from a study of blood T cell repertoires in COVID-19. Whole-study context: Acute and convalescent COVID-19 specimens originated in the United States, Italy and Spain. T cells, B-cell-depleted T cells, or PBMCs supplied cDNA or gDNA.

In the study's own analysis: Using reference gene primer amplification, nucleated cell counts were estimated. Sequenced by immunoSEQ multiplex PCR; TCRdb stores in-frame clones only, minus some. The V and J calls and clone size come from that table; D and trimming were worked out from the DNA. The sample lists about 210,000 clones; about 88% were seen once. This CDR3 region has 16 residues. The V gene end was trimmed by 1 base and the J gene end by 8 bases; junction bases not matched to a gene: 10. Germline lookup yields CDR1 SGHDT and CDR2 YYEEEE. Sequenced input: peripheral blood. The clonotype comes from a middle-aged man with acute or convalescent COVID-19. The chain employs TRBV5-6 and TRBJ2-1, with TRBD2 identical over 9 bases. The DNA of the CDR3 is TGTGCCAGCAGCTTGCGGCATGTAGCGGGAGCAGATGAGCAGTTCTTC. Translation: CASSLRHVAGADEQFF.